Following are 20 T cell receptor beta chains from one sample sequenced in a study of cytomegalovirus exposure and HLA in healthy donors. TCRdb's table, derived via immunoSEQ multiplex PCR, lists solely in-frame clones and lacks some. The sample records 150,000 to 180,000 clones, around 83% being singletons. The sequencing input was PBMCs. Receptor source: a human donor in good health.

The chain is built from TRBV28 and TRBJ1-5; D is unclear. The CDR3 has 15 amino acids. The V end lost 5 bases, the J end lost 4 bases, and 15 bases lay between the germline ends. Germline-derived CDR1 and CDR2 are MDHEN and SYDVKM. CDR3 residues: CASSQVGELNQPQHF. The DNA for the CDR3 is TGTGCCAGCAGTCAGGTCGGGGAACTTAATCAGCCCCAGCATTTT.

This sequence joins TRBV27 and TRBJ1-5, with 8 positions matching TRBD1. The CDR3 has 15 amino acids. Germline CDR1 reads MNHEY; CDR2 reads SMNVEV (reference sequence). The junction had 8 bases not matched to a gene; V was cut back by 3 bases and J by 7 bases. The CDR3 region has the DNA TGTGCCAGCAGTTTGGTGGGGACAGGTGGGCAGCCCCAGCATTTT. Translation gives CASSLVGTGGQPQHF.

The chain carries TRBV7-3 and TRBJ2-7, with 13 bases matching TRBD2. Looked up from germline, CDR1 is SGHTA and CDR2 is FQGTGA. The CDR3 runs 15 residues. Unmatched junction bases numbered 8, after V lost 5 bases and J lost 7 bases. Written as DNA, the CDR3 is TGTGCCAGCAGCGCCTCCGTGGGACTAGCGGGGGAGCAGTACTTC. Its translation is CASSASVGLAGEQYF.

Details on this clone: The sample has other DNA sequences that encode this CDR3 too. J is TRBJ1-1 and V is TRBV6-5, with D unclear. V lost 6 bases to trimming and J lost 1 base, with 6 bases between them. Per germline, CDR1 MNHEY and CDR2 SVGAGI. The CDR3 extends over 12 amino acids. The chain's CDR3 is CASSRQNTEAFF. Here the CDR3 DNA reads TGTGCCAGCAGCCGACAGAACACTGAAGCTTTCTTT.

This sequence joins TRBV7-2 and TRBJ2-3, with a tentative D call TRBD2 (5 bases). The V and J ends lost 4 bases and 0 bases respectively, with 17 bases between them. The CDR3 is made up of 17 amino acids. Germline V lookup: CDR1 SGHTA, CDR2 FQGNSA. The CDR3 loop is CASSYPPRATSTDTQYF. CDR3 nucleotide sequence: TGTGCCAGCAGCTACCCCCCGCGGGCGACTAGCACAGATACGCAGTATTTT.

This chain uses TRBV28 with TRBJ2-1; 9 positions agree with TRBD1. V shed 3 bases and J 6 bases; nucleotides not matched to a gene: 9. Germline V lookup: CDR1 MDHEN, CDR2 SYDVKM. This CDR3 contains 16 residues. Here the CDR3 reads CASSFLPGQGLNEQFF. The DNA for the CDR3 is TGTGCCAGCAGTTTCTTACCGGGACAGGGCCTCAATGAGCAGTTCTTC.

The CDR3 loop is CASSRGDYEQYF. CDR3 in DNA: TGTGCCAGCAGCAGGGGGGACTACGAGCAGTACTTC. The rearrangement joins TRBV6-1 to TRBJ2-7, with D possibly being TRBD1 (7 bases). The CDR3 has 12 residues. The germline CDR1 and CDR2 sequences are MNHNS and SASEGT. V lost 6 bases to trimming and J lost 3 bases, with 9 bases between them.

The genes are TRBV6-6 and TRBJ2-1; TRBD1 aligns across 11 bases. Germline V lookup: CDR1 MNHNY, CDR2 SVGAGI (reference sequence). J lost 10 bases, V lost 6 bases, and 8 bases had no gene match. The CDR3 has 14 residues. The chain's CDR3 is CASSPGQGAREQFF. For the CDR3, the DNA is TGTGCCAGCAGCCCAGGACAGGGGGCAAGGGAGCAGTTCTTC.

The V call is TRBV5-1, the J call TRBJ1-1; 10 nucleotides match TRBD1. Germline V gene data show CDR1 as SGHRS and CDR2 as YFSETQ. The CDR3 is 13 residues long. Trimming removed 4 bases from V and 10 bases from J; junction bases left unmatched: 7. The CDR3 loop reads CASSPTRDRGAFF. Written as DNA, the CDR3 is TGCGCCAGCAGCCCTACGAGGGACAGGGGAGCTTTCTTT.

This clone has just one count. The chain is built from TRBV28 and TRBJ2-7; TRBD1 matches 7 bases. The CDR3 consists of 16 residues. CDR1 is MDHEN, CDR2 SYDVKM, per germline. V lost 5 bases and J lost 3; bases outside the gene matches: 13. The CDR3: CASSPRVRDRLYEQYF. The CDR3 DNA sequence: TGTGCCAGCAGTCCCCGGGTACGGGACAGACTCTACGAGCAGTACTTC.

This rearrangement joins TRBV2 to TRBJ2-7, with 13 bases lining up with TRBD2. This CDR3 spans 14 amino acids. V lost 4 bases to trimming and J lost 12 bases; unmatched junction nucleotides: 9. The germline V gene has CDR1 SNHLY and CDR2 FYNNEI. DNA for the CDR3: TGTGCCAGCAGTGCCGGACTAGCGGGGGACCACCGGTACTTC. Its translation: CASSAGLAGDHRYF.

The chain links TRBV6-4 to TRBJ2-1; 10 bases fit TRBD2. CDR3 length: 15 amino acids. Trimming at V came to 5 bases and at J to 5 bases, leaving 6 bases not matched to a gene. Germline CDR1 is MRHNA and CDR2 is SNTAGT. The chain's CDR3 is CASSLSGGGNNEQFF. The CDR3, as DNA: TGTGCCAGCAGTTTAAGCGGGGGGGGCAACAATGAGCAGTTCTTC.

This clone was counted once. Other DNA sequences in the same sample also yield this CDR3. The chain recombines TRBV20-1 with TRBJ2-7; possibly TRBD1 for D (6 bases). The germline V gene has CDR1 DFQATT and CDR2 SNEGSKA (reference sequence). The CDR3 runs 11 residues. CDR3 in amino acids: CSAPRGYEQYF. The CDR3 DNA sequence: TGCAGCGCTCCGAGGGGGTACGAGCAGTACTTC.

The chain uses TRBV5-1 and TRBJ2-1; 10 nucleotides align to TRBD1. The CDR3 is made up of 15 amino acids. The germline V gene has CDR1 SGHRS and CDR2 YFSETQ. The V gene end was trimmed by 4 bases and the J gene end by 8 bases; junction bases not matched to a gene: 9. The CDR3 sequence: CASSPWGDRGDEQFF. CDR3 DNA sequence: TGCGCCAGCAGCCCTTGGGGGGACAGGGGTGATGAGCAGTTCTTC.

This chain connects TRBV4-1 to TRBJ2-5; 14 bases fit TRBD2. Per the germline V gene, CDR1 is MGHRA and CDR2 is YSYEKL. The J segment lost 4 bases and the V segment lost 0 bases, leaving 7 bases of the junction unmatched. The CDR3 length is 18 residues. In DNA form, the CDR3 reads TGCGCCAGCAGCCAAGAGACTAGCGGGAGGGCCAGTAGAGAGACCCAGTACTTC. Protein product: CASSQETSGRASRETQYF.

V gene TRBV5-8 combines with J gene TRBJ2-1; 9 bases are shared with TRBD2. This CDR3 spans 17 amino acids. CDR1 SGHTS and CDR2 YDEGEE come from the germline V gene. Trimming removed 3 bases from V and 4 bases from J; junction bases left unmatched: 11. CDR3: CASSSFAGGFQYNEQFF. CDR3 sequence (DNA): TGTGCCAGCAGCTCCTTCGCGGGGGGGTTCCAGTACAATGAGCAGTTCTTC.

The chain is built from TRBV28 and TRBJ2-7; 8 bases are shared with TRBD2. This CDR3 spans 17 amino acids. V trimming: 3 bases; J trimming: 0 bases; junction bases outside the gene matches: 10. Germline assignment: CDR1 MDHEN and CDR2 SYDVKM. CDR3 bases: TGTGCCAGCAGTTTTGGGCAGGGAGGGACTAGCTCCTACGAGCAGTACTTC. The encoded protein is CASSFGQGGTSSYEQYF.

The chain uses TRBV5-4 and TRBJ1-1; TRBD1 matches 8 bases. V was clipped by 5 bases and J by 7 bases; unmatched bases: 10. There are 14 residues in the CDR3. The germline gives CDR1 SGHNT, CDR2 YYREEE (reference sequence). The CDR3 sequence: CASSLWGGQVEAFF. The CDR3, as DNA: TGTGCCAGCAGTCTTTGGGGGGGACAGGTTGAAGCTTTCTTT.

The chain links TRBV28 to TRBJ2-1; D is undetermined. V lost 7 bases and J lost 4, with 8 bases in between. The germline V gene encodes CDR1 MDHEN and CDR2 SYDVKM. The CDR3 has 12 residues. The chain's CDR3 is CASNYQYNEQFF. CDR3 nucleotides: TGTGCCAGCAACTATCAATACAATGAGCAGTTCTTC.

CDR3 amino acids: CASKVRAGVETQYF. The CDR3 coding sequence is TGTGCCAGCAAGGTACGGGCGGGAGTAGAGACCCAGTACTTC. The rearrangement joins TRBV2 to TRBJ2-5; 7 nucleotides line up with TRBD2. CDR1 and CDR2 (germline): SNHLY, FYNNEI. This CDR3 comprises 14 residues. V lost 7 bases to trimming and J lost 4 bases; unmatched junction nucleotides: 9.